Following are 29 T cell receptor beta chains from one sample sequenced in a study of CD8+ T cells in alopecia areata. The treatment is: oral pan-JAK inhibitor, 5-10 mg twice daily. Sequencing used cDNA as its template, made by extracting RNA and reverse transcribing it. Here immunoSEQ multiplex PCR was the method, and the copy in TCRdb shows in-frame clones only, minus some. The table shows 75,000 to 85,000 clones, with roughly 66% occurring only once. The source material was CD8+ T cells sorted from blood, sampled at week 24, from a patient treated with tofacitinib. These receptors were collected from a human donor with alopecia areata.

The chain recombines TRBV11-2 with TRBJ1-6; 9 bases are a match to TRBD1. The CDR3 has 16 amino acids. Per the germline V gene, CDR1 is SGHAT and CDR2 is FQNNGV. V lost 3 bases and J lost 10; bases outside the gene matches: 10. CDR3 in DNA: TGTGCCAGCAGCTTCGGCCGGGACAGGGTGGAATCACCCCTCCACTTT. Translating gives CASSFGRDRVESPLHF.

The chain has TRBV28 and TRBJ1-1; TRBD1 aligns across 7 bases. CDR3 length: 14 amino acids. Germline CDR1 and CDR2: MDHEN and SYDVKM. Trimming took 1 base from V and 4 from J; bases not matched to a gene: 3. CDR3 sequence: CASSLSQGGTEAFF. In nucleotides, the CDR3 is TGTGCCAGCAGTTTATCCCAGGGGGGCACTGAAGCTTTCTTT.

V usage is TRBV4-1 and J usage is TRBJ2-1; D possibly corresponds to TRBD1 (6 bases). CDR1 is MGHRA, CDR2 YSYEKL, per germline. This CDR3 spans 16 amino acids. The germline V and J ends were trimmed by 0 bases and 2 bases, with 11 bases remaining between them. CDR3 region: CASSQESGGAYNEQFF. CDR3 DNA sequence: TGCGCCAGCAGCCAAGAGTCTGGGGGCGCCTACAATGAGCAGTTCTTC.

The genes are TRBV7-2 and TRBJ2-5, with no clear D. This CDR3 has 14 amino acids. Germline values: CDR1 SGHTA, CDR2 FQGNSA. V gave up 1 base and J gave up 5 bases, with 11 bases separating them. The CDR3 here is CASSLVWFWETQYF. For the CDR3, the DNA is TGTGCCAGCAGCTTAGTCTGGTTTTGGGAGACCCAGTACTTC.

This sequence joins TRBV10-3 and TRBJ2-7, with TRBD1 matching 11 bases. This CDR3 contains 15 residues. CDR1 ENHRY and CDR2 SYGVKD come from the germline V gene. The junction had 7 bases not matched to a gene; V was cut back by 4 bases and J by 5 bases. The CDR3 DNA reads as TGTGCCATCAGTGGACCCGGGACAGGGGGTGACGAGCAGTACTTC. Protein product: CAISGPGTGGDEQYF.

This clone was counted many times. CDR3 loop: CASSLSTGSGANVLTF. The CDR3 nucleotides read TGCGCCAGCAGCCTATCGACAGGGTCTGGGGCCAACGTCCTGACTTTC. The V call is TRBV4-3, the J call TRBJ2-6; 7 bases are a match to TRBD1. Germline CDR1 is LGHNA and CDR2 is YSLEER. The V and J ends lost 4 bases and 1 base, in that order; junction bases with no gene match: 4. This CDR3 has 16 residues.

The chain couples TRBV28 to TRBJ1-2, with 9 bases aligning to TRBD1. J was trimmed by 4 bases and V by 6 bases; bases with no gene match: 3. There are 13 residues in the CDR3. Germline loops: CDR1 MDHEN, CDR2 SYDVKM. The CDR3 here is CASSETGGYGYTF. In DNA, the CDR3 is TGTGCCAGCAGCGAGACAGGGGGCTATGGCTACACCTTC.

The V and J genes are TRBV30 and TRBJ1-2; D unclear. Trimming stripped 0 bases from V and 0 bases from J, with 11 bases between. The CDR3 length is 15 residues. CDR1 and CDR2 (germline): GTSNPN, SVGIG (reference sequence). The CDR3 nucleotides are TGTGCCTGGAGTGTGTCATACCTACCTAACTATGGCTACACCTTC. Its translation: CAWSVSYLPNYGYTF.

The gene calls are TRBV4-1 and TRBJ1-2; 8 bases fit TRBD1. This CDR3 is 15 amino acids long. Trimming took 0 bases from V and 2 from J; bases not matched to a gene: 2. CDR1 is MGHRA, CDR2 YSYEKL, per germline. CDR3 residues: CASSQDRTGNYGYTF. CDR3 coding DNA: TGCGCCAGCAGCCAAGATCGGACAGGGAACTATGGCTACACCTTC.

This chain links TRBV4-1 with TRBJ2-7; the D gene is possibly TRBD2 (6 bases). Germline CDR1 reads MGHRA; CDR2 reads YSYEKL. The CDR3 loop spans 15 amino acids. V dropped 4 bases and J dropped 2 bases, with 15 bases sitting between them. The DNA for the CDR3 is TGCGCCAGCAGCCTCGATGGGGCGGGAACCTACGAGCAGTACTTC. Translated, it gives CASSLDGAGTYEQYF.

This chain uses TRBV18 with TRBJ2-5; TRBD2 might be the D (7 bases). Trimming took 3 bases from V and 1 from J, leaving 15 bases between them. The CDR3 contains 16 residues. Germline V lookup: CDR1 KGHSH, CDR2 LQKENI. The CDR3 loop reads CASSPTTGGPQETQYF. In nucleotides, the CDR3 is TGTGCCAGCTCACCTACGACCGGGGGGCCCCAAGAGACCCAGTACTTC.

The chain links TRBV27 to TRBJ1-2, with a tentative D call TRBD1 (5 bases). Trimming left V 1 base short and J 2 bases short, with 14 bases between. Germline V lookup: CDR1 MNHEY, CDR2 SMNVEV (reference sequence). CDR3 size: 16 residues. The CDR3 is CASSLFPSSGNYGYTF. In nucleotides, the CDR3 is TGTGCCAGCAGTTTATTTCCTTCGTCAGGGAACTATGGCTACACCTTC.

V is TRBV12-5 and J is TRBJ1-2, with TRBD1 matching over 8 bases. The CDR3 length is 18 residues. Germline V lookup: CDR1 LGHNT, CDR2 FRNRAP. Trimming at V came to 1 base and at J to 0 bases, leaving 10 bases not matched to a gene. CDR3 protein: CASGLEGFGTGPNYGYTF. CDR3 DNA sequence: TGTGCTAGTGGTTTGGAGGGATTCGGGACAGGCCCTAACTATGGCTACACCTTC.

This clone was observed a handful of times. Its ends do not fully match the called genes, so a read error is possible. The chain couples TRBV20-1 to TRBJ1-2; D is ambiguous. CDR3 size: 8 residues. The germline CDR1 and CDR2 sequences are DFQATT and SNEGSKA (reference sequence). The CDR3 region is CSATLLSF. The CDR3 DNA sequence: TGCAGTGCCACGCTACTGAGCTTC.

V is TRBV4-1 and J is TRBJ2-1; D gene unclear. The CDR3 is 14 residues long. Germline V gene data show CDR1 as MGHRA and CDR2 as YSYEKL. Trimming took 1 base from V and 8 from J, leaving 12 bases between them. CDR3 amino acids: CASSQGPPPDEQFF. The DNA of the CDR3 is TGCGCCAGCAGCCAAGGGCCACCCCCAGATGAGCAGTTCTTC.

Remarks on this clone: The same CDR3 can be traced to other DNA sequences in this sample. The rearrangement links TRBV7-9 to TRBJ1-1; 9 bases map to TRBD1. The CDR3 loop spans 14 amino acids. Germline assignment: CDR1 SEHNR and CDR2 FQNEAQ (reference sequence). J gave up 5 bases and V 4 bases, and 5 bases lay outside the gene matches. CDR3 nucleotide sequence: TGTGCCAGCAGCTCCACAGGGGGCAGGACTGAAGCTTTCTTT. Protein sequence: CASSSTGGRTEAFF.

This clone has just a few counts. J is TRBJ2-3 and V is TRBV7-9; 7 bases align to TRBD2. With 5 bases clipped from V and 2 bases from J, the junction kept 10 bases outside the gene matches. Germline CDR1 reads SEHNR; CDR2 reads FQNEAQ (reference sequence). The CDR3 totals 16 residues. This chain's CDR3 is CASSPPWEGLTDTQYF. The DNA of the CDR3 is TGTGCCAGCAGCCCCCCTTGGGAGGGCCTCACAGATACGCAGTATTTT.

J is TRBJ2-1 and V is TRBV27; 14 nucleotides agree with TRBD2. After removal of 6 bases from V and 6 bases from J, the junction contained 4 bases not matched to a gene. Germline CDR1 reads MNHEY; CDR2 reads SMNVEV (reference sequence). The CDR3 sequence is 15 residues long. The CDR3 coding sequence is TGTGCCAGCAGAACCGGGACTAGCGGGAGCAATGAGCAGTTCTTC. It specifies CASRTGTSGSNEQFF.

The rearrangement joins TRBV5-6 to TRBJ2-3; 7 bases line up with TRBD2. The CDR3 covers 15 residues. Per germline, CDR1 SGHDT and CDR2 YYEEEE. After removal of 4 bases from V and 0 bases from J, the junction contained 5 bases not matched to a gene. In nucleotides, the CDR3 is TGTGCCAGCAGCCGATCGGGGGGTAGCACAGATACGCAGTATTTT. Translation gives CASSRSGGSTDTQYF.

The chain carries TRBV7-2 and TRBJ2-7, with TRBD2 matching over 11 bases. This CDR3 comprises 16 residues. The germline CDR1 and CDR2 sequences are SGHTA and FQGNSA. The V and J ends lost 3 bases and 4 bases, in that order; junction bases with no gene match: 8. CDR3 DNA: TGTGCCAGCAGCTTGGGGCAGGGACTAGCGGCGTACGAGCAGTACTTC. This translates into CASSLGQGLAAYEQYF.

V gene TRBV27 combines with J gene TRBJ2-3; 9 bases fit TRBD2. The V and J ends lost 6 bases and 2 bases, in that order; junction bases with no gene match: 12. Germline lookup yields CDR1 MNHEY and CDR2 SMNVEV (reference sequence). The CDR3 length is 17 residues. The CDR3 protein is CASRPTIAGVDTDTQYF. The CDR3 DNA sequence: TGTGCCAGCAGGCCTACAATAGCGGGAGTAGACACAGATACGCAGTATTTT.

The chain couples TRBV6-5 to TRBJ2-7, with D possibly TRBD2 on 6 matching bases. V was trimmed by 3 bases and J by 6 bases, leaving 18 bases between them. Germline-derived CDR1 and CDR2 are MNHEY and SVGAGI. The CDR3 length is 15 residues. The CDR3 bases are TGTGCCAGCAGTTATCAGGCGGAGGCGGGGTTCGAGCAGTACTTC. Translating it yields CASSYQAEAGFEQYF.

This rearrangement joins TRBV7-9 to TRBJ2-5; D gene unclear. Germline V gene lookup returns CDR1 SEHNR and CDR2 FQNEAQ (reference sequence). The V end lost 2 bases, the J end lost 2 bases, and 24 bases lay between the germline ends. This CDR3 comprises 19 residues. The CDR3 region has the DNA TGTGCCAGCAGCTTAATGTTCGGTACACCGGAACATTTACAAGAGACCCAGTACTTC. Amino acid sequence: CASSLMFGTPEHLQETQYF.

The chain carries TRBV2 and TRBJ2-1; 10 nucleotides line up with TRBD2. Trimming cost V 3 bases and J 16 bases; bases outside gene matches: 6. The germline CDR1 and CDR2 sequences are SNHLY and FYNNEI. This CDR3 region has 12 residues. CDR3 nucleotide sequence: TGTGCCAGCAGTGACCTAGCGGGGGTGTGCTTCTTC. Translation gives CASSDLAGVCFF.

The rearrangement links TRBV27 to TRBJ1-1, with D maybe TRBD1 (5 bases). Germline V gives CDR1 MNHEY, CDR2 SMNVEV (reference sequence). The CDR3 has 15 residues. Trimming pared 0 bases from V and 4 bases from J, leaving 12 bases between. The CDR3 nucleotides read TGTGCCAGCAGTTTATCGAGGGGCGGCGGCACTGAAGCTTTCTTT. Translating it yields CASSLSRGGGTEAFF.

V gene TRBV27 combines with J gene TRBJ2-1; 9 nucleotides line up with TRBD1. The trim removed 5 bases at V and 4 bases at J, leaving 6 bases unmatched. This CDR3 spans 15 amino acids. CDR1 and CDR2 (germline): MNHEY, SMNVEV (reference sequence). CDR3 in DNA: TGTGCCAGCAGTCTGGGACAGGGAGCGTACAATGAGCAGTTCTTC. This gives the protein CASSLGQGAYNEQFF.

The rearrangement uses TRBV4-3 and TRBJ1-4; a possible D gene is TRBD1 (5 bases). The CDR3 totals 16 residues. The ends were cut back, 0 bases at V and 3 bases at J, with 11 bases in the middle. Germline values: CDR1 LGHNA, CDR2 YSLEER. CDR3 sequence (DNA): TGCGCCAGCAGCCAAGATAGTACGGGGCCTAATGAAAAACTGTTTTTT. Translating it yields CASSQDSTGPNEKLFF.

This chain links TRBV29-1 with TRBJ1-2; D remains ambiguous. The V end lost 4 bases, the J end lost 0 bases, and 9 bases lay between the germline ends. The germline CDR1 and CDR2 sequences are SQVTM and ANQGSEA. This CDR3 is 13 amino acids long. The CDR3 coding sequence is TGCAGCGTTGTAGGGAAGGCTAACTATGGCTACACCTTC. Its translation is CSVVGKANYGYTF.

The chain recombines TRBV27 with TRBJ2-5, with 8 bases matching TRBD1. The CDR3 covers 15 residues. CDR1 MNHEY and CDR2 SMNVEV come from the germline V gene (reference sequence). V lost 5 bases to trimming and J lost 5 bases; unmatched junction nucleotides: 10. CDR3 DNA: TGTGCCAGCAGTACCTCACAGGGGGTGATGGAGACCCAGTACTTC. Translation: CASSTSQGVMETQYF.